This T cell receptor (beta chain) stems from a study of T cell repertoires in cytomegalovirus infection. TCRdb independently ran MiXCR on the reads; one entry per CDR3 protein. The sample includes around 740,000 distinct CDR3 sequences, about a third seen only once; the top ten take 2.5% to 3.5%. The CDR3 sequence is 16 residues long. Germline V gene data show CDR1 as SGHKS and CDR2 as YYEKEE (reference sequence). V lost 0 bases to trimming and J lost 0 bases, with 10 bases between them. This clonotype turned up a few times. The source of this sequence is a human donor in good health (CMV status not recorded). Some clones in this sample may be carry-over from other donors' samples. Sequencing used PBMCs. This rearrangement joins TRBV5-5 to TRBJ2-1; D is perhaps TRBD2 (5 bases). Here the CDR3 DNA reads TGTGCCAGCAGCTTGGCTTACGGAGGCTCCTACAATGAGCAGTTCTTC. This encodes CASSLAYGGSYNEQFF.